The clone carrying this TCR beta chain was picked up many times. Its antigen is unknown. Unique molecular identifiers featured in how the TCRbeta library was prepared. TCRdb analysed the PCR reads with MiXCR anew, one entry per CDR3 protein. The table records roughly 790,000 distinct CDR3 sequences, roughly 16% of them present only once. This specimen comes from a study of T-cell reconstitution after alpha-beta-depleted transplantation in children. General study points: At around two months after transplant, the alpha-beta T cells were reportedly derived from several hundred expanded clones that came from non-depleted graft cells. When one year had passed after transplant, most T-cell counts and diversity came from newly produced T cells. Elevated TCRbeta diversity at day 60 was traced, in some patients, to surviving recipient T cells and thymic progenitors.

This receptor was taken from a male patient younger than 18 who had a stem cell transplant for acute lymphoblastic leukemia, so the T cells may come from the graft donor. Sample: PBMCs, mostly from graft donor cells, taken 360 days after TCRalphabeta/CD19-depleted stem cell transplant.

DNA of the CDR3: TGCGCCAGCAGTGAGGCGGGACCCCCGGGGTACAATGAGCAGTTCTTC. This gives the protein CASSEAGPPGYNEQFF. This rearrangement joins TRBV10-1 to TRBJ2-1, with D perhaps TRBD2 (6 bases). V was shortened by 2 bases and J by 4 bases, with 15 bases between the two germline ends. Germline assignment: CDR1 WNHNN and CDR2 SYGVQD (reference sequence). The CDR3 has 16 residues.